The rows below give T cell receptor beta chains drawn from one sample of a study of T cells in Graves' hyperthyroidism and ophthalmopathy. TCRdb called the multiplex PCR reads again in MiXCR, with one record for every CDR3 protein. The table lists fewer than 700,000 distinct CDR3 sequences, 15% to 20% of them singletons, with approximately 3.9% in the top ten. The sample taken for sequencing was blood. Receptors originate from a woman in her 30s with Graves' hyperthyroidism. Each CDR3 is given with its conserved first and last residue. Each record gives: D gene, J gene, V gene, clone size, CDR3 DNA, CDR3 protein. The D gene is left open where the match is weak. Rows may omit the clone size; those that give it use once, few, many or a size class.

d_gene: NA
j_gene: TRBJ2-2
v_gene: TRBV25-1
abundance: NA
CDR3nt: TGTGCCAGCAGTGACCCTGGACAGTACACCGGGGAGCTGTTTTTT
CDR3aa: CASSDPGQYTGELFF

d_gene: TRBD2
j_gene: TRBJ2-1
v_gene: TRBV7-3
abundance: many
CDR3nt: TGTGCCAGCAGCGCGGACGGACTAGCGGGACTCAATGAGCAGTTCTTC
CDR3aa: CASSADGLAGLNEQFF

d_gene: TRBD2
j_gene: TRBJ2-5
v_gene: TRBV7-3
abundance: few
CDR3nt: TGTGCCAGCAGCAGGGCAGCGGGGTACCAAGAGACCCAGTACTTC
CDR3aa: CASSRAAGYQETQYF

d_gene: NA
j_gene: TRBJ1-4
v_gene: TRBV7-8
abundance: NA
CDR3nt: TGTGCCAGCAGCGATAGACAGCATAATGAAAAACTGTTTTTT
CDR3aa: CASSDRQHNEKLFF

d_gene: NA
j_gene: TRBJ2-7
v_gene: TRBV12-3/TRBV12-4
abundance: many
CDR3nt: TGTGCCAGCAGTTTAGTCGGGGGCCCCGAGCAGTACTTC
CDR3aa: CASSLVGGPEQYF

d_gene: NA
j_gene: TRBJ2-3
v_gene: TRBV18
abundance: many
CDR3nt: TGTGCCAGCTCACCATCAGCCGTGGGGGATACGCAGTATTTT
CDR3aa: CASSPSAVGDTQYF

d_gene: NA
j_gene: TRBJ2-1
v_gene: TRBV7-9
abundance: few
CDR3nt: TGTGCCAGCAGCTTAGGGCGGCTGTCGAACGATGAGCAGTTCTTC
CDR3aa: CASSLGRLSNDEQFF

d_gene: TRBD1
j_gene: TRBJ1-1
v_gene: TRBV5-1
abundance: NA
CDR3nt: TGTGCCAGCAGCCAAGGACAGGGGGCGATCACTGAAGCTTTCTTT
CDR3aa: CASSQGQGAITEAFF

d_gene: NA
j_gene: TRBJ2-1
v_gene: TRBV11-2
abundance: many
CDR3nt: TGTGCCAGCAGCTTAGAAGGGGCGCCTAGGGGGAATGAGCAGTTCTTC
CDR3aa: CASSLEGAPRGNEQFF

d_gene: NA
j_gene: TRBJ2-1
v_gene: TRBV7-9
abundance: NA
CDR3nt: TGTGCCAGCAGCTTAGTGGCCGGGACATCGACCTACAATGAGCAGTTCTTC
CDR3aa: CASSLVAGTSTYNEQFF

d_gene: NA
j_gene: TRBJ2-2
v_gene: TRBV14
abundance: NA
CDR3nt: TGTGCCAGCAGCCAAGGAGGCTCCGGGGAGCTGTTTTTT
CDR3aa: CASSQGGSGELFF

d_gene: NA
j_gene: TRBJ2-5
v_gene: TRBV9
abundance: few
CDR3nt: TGTGCCAGCAGCCCCCGAACAGGGTCCCGGGAGACCCAGTACTTC
CDR3aa: CASSPRTGSRETQYF

d_gene: NA
j_gene: TRBJ1-2
v_gene: TRBV30
abundance: many
CDR3nt: TGTGCCTGGAGTACTCAGGGCACCTATGGCTACACCTTC
CDR3aa: CAWSTQGTYGYTF

d_gene: NA
j_gene: TRBJ1-1
v_gene: TRBV6-5
abundance: many
CDR3nt: TGTGCCAGCAGTTACCACGATGGAGTCGCTGAAGCTTTCTTT
CDR3aa: CASSYHDGVAEAFF

d_gene: TRBD2
j_gene: TRBJ2-3
v_gene: TRBV28
abundance: many
CDR3nt: TGTGCCAGCAGCCGGGGGGGCACAGATACGCAGTATTTT
CDR3aa: CASSRGGTDTQYF

d_gene: NA
j_gene: TRBJ1-2
v_gene: TRBV12-3/TRBV12-4
abundance: many
CDR3nt: TGTGCCAGCAGTTCCGCGGACAAGGATGGCTACACCTTC
CDR3aa: CASSSADKDGYTF

d_gene: TRBD2
j_gene: TRBJ2-1
v_gene: TRBV5-4
abundance: NA
CDR3nt: TGTGCCAGCAGCATTGGACTAGCGGGAGGCCCGTCCTACAATGAGCAGTTCTTC
CDR3aa: CASSIGLAGGPSYNEQFF

d_gene: NA
j_gene: TRBJ1-4
v_gene: TRBV4-2
abundance: NA
CDR3nt: TGTGCCAGCAGCCAAGATGCATCCAATGGAAAACTGTTTTTT
CDR3aa: CASSQDASNGKLFF

d_gene: TRBD1
j_gene: TRBJ1-4
v_gene: TRBV2
abundance: many
CDR3nt: TGTGCCAGCATCCACCGCGACAGGGTTGAAAAACTGTTTTTT
CDR3aa: CASIHRDRVEKLFF

d_gene: NA
j_gene: TRBJ2-7
v_gene: TRBV6-1
abundance: few
CDR3nt: TGTGCCAGCAGCCTTTCGACAGGCCTGGGTTCCTACGAGCAGTACTTC
CDR3aa: CASSLSTGLGSYEQYF

d_gene: NA
j_gene: TRBJ1-6
v_gene: TRBV3-2
abundance: many
CDR3nt: TGTGCCAGCAGCCAACGTATGGACAGCCTCAATTCACCCCTCCACTTT
CDR3aa: CASSQRMDSLNSPLHF

d_gene: TRBD1
j_gene: TRBJ2-1
v_gene: TRBV7-2
abundance: NA
CDR3nt: TGTGCCCGCAGCCTCCGGGACAGGCGCCCCTACAATGAGCAGTTCTTC
CDR3aa: CARSLRDRRPYNEQFF

d_gene: NA
j_gene: TRBJ1-1
v_gene: TRBV6-1
abundance: many
CDR3nt: TGTGCCAGCAGTAGCTTCGGAGGGATCCACACTGAAGCTTTCTTT
CDR3aa: CASSSFGGIHTEAFF

d_gene: NA
j_gene: TRBJ2-1
v_gene: TRBV5-1
abundance: few
CDR3nt: TGCGCCAGCAGCTTGATCTCTGGGTCTAGCGCTGAGTCCTACAATGAGCAGTTCTTC
CDR3aa: CASSLISGSSAESYNEQFF

d_gene: NA
j_gene: TRBJ1-1
v_gene: TRBV4-2
abundance: NA
CDR3nt: TGTGCCAGCAGCCGAACTACCAGGGTTTCGAACACTGAAGCTTTCTTT
CDR3aa: CASSRTTRVSNTEAFF

d_gene: TRBD2
j_gene: TRBJ2-7
v_gene: TRBV20-1
abundance: many
CDR3nt: TGCAGTGCTGATCGACTAGCGGGCTCCTACGAGCAGTACTTC
CDR3aa: CSADRLAGSYEQYF

d_gene: NA
j_gene: TRBJ2-6
v_gene: TRBV29-1
abundance: few
CDR3nt: TGCAGCGTAAGGTTATCTGGGGCCAACGTCCTGACTTTC
CDR3aa: CSVRLSGANVLTF

d_gene: NA
j_gene: TRBJ2-7
v_gene: TRBV14
abundance: many
CDR3nt: TGTGCCAGCAGCCAGGGGGGAGCTGGACTTAGCTCCTACGAGCAGTACTTC
CDR3aa: CASSQGGAGLSSYEQYF

d_gene: NA
j_gene: TRBJ1-2
v_gene: TRBV7-9
abundance: many
CDR3nt: TGTGCCAGCAGCTTAGCTCCAGGGGACTATGGCTACACCTTC
CDR3aa: CASSLAPGDYGYTF

d_gene: NA
j_gene: TRBJ2-7
v_gene: TRBV6-1
abundance: many
CDR3nt: TGTGCCAGCAGTACGGTGAAGGACCGGGTGAAGTGGTGGTACTTC
CDR3aa: CASSTVKDRVKWWYF

d_gene: NA
j_gene: TRBJ2-5
v_gene: TRBV27
abundance: many
CDR3nt: TGTGCCAGCAGTCCAAATCCGGGACACATCCAAGAGACCCAGTACTTC
CDR3aa: CASSPNPGHIQETQYF

d_gene: NA
j_gene: TRBJ2-7
v_gene: TRBV6-1
abundance: few
CDR3nt: TGTGCCAGCAGTGAAAGCCCGGACTCTTTCTACGAGCAGTACTTC
CDR3aa: CASSESPDSFYEQYF

d_gene: NA
j_gene: TRBJ2-3
v_gene: TRBV5-6
abundance: few
CDR3nt: TGTGCCAGCAATCCCGGGGGCACAGATACGCAGTATTTT
CDR3aa: CASNPGGTDTQYF

d_gene: NA
j_gene: TRBJ2-7
v_gene: TRBV18
abundance: few
CDR3nt: TGTGCCAGCTCACCGTGGGTTTATGGGAGCTCCTACGAGCAGTACTTC
CDR3aa: CASSPWVYGSSYEQYF

d_gene: NA
j_gene: TRBJ1-3
v_gene: TRBV6-1
abundance: few
CDR3nt: TGTGCCAGCACACTCGACAAGAGCTCTGGAAACACCATATATTTT
CDR3aa: CASTLDKSSGNTIYF

d_gene: NA
j_gene: TRBJ2-1
v_gene: TRBV10-3
abundance: many
CDR3nt: TGTGCCACCAGGGGCAGGGACGAGCAGTTCTTC
CDR3aa: CATRGRDEQFF

d_gene: TRBD1
j_gene: TRBJ1-6
v_gene: TRBV28
abundance: few
CDR3nt: TGTGCCAGCAGATTACAGGGGGCACTATATAATTCACCCCTCCACTTT
CDR3aa: CASRLQGALYNSPLHF

d_gene: NA
j_gene: TRBJ2-7
v_gene: TRBV28
abundance: many
CDR3nt: TGTGCCACCTTAGATGACTGGACAACCTACGAGCAGTACTTC
CDR3aa: CATLDDWTTYEQYF

d_gene: TRBD2
j_gene: TRBJ2-3
v_gene: TRBV6-2/TRBV6-3
abundance: NA
CDR3nt: TGTGCCAGCAGTTACCGCCAGGGACTAGCGACAACAGATACGCAGTATTTT
CDR3aa: CASSYRQGLATTDTQYF

d_gene: NA
j_gene: TRBJ1-6
v_gene: TRBV9
abundance: NA
CDR3nt: TGTGCCAGCAGCGGGGCCGGGGGGCTGTCCTATAATTCACCCCTCCACTTT
CDR3aa: CASSGAGGLSYNSPLHF

d_gene: TRBD2
j_gene: TRBJ2-5
v_gene: TRBV30
abundance: many
CDR3nt: TGTGCAGGGGCCAGCGGGATGACGGAAGAGACCCAGTACTTC
CDR3aa: CAGASGMTEETQYF

d_gene: TRBD2
j_gene: TRBJ2-7
v_gene: TRBV19
abundance: NA
CDR3nt: TGTGCCTCCTCGACTAGCGGTATCCCCTACGAGCAGTACTTC
CDR3aa: CASSTSGIPYEQYF

d_gene: NA
j_gene: TRBJ1-1
v_gene: TRBV5-1
abundance: many
CDR3nt: TGCGCCAGCAGCGTACAGGGAGAAGAAGCTTTCTTT
CDR3aa: CASSVQGEEAFF

d_gene: NA
j_gene: TRBJ2-1
v_gene: TRBV6-9
abundance: few
CDR3nt: TGTGCCAGCAGGTACCGAAGGGACGTCGGCTCCTACAATGAGCAGTTCTTC
CDR3aa: CASRYRRDVGSYNEQFF

d_gene: TRBD1
j_gene: TRBJ1-5
v_gene: TRBV27
abundance: many
CDR3nt: TGTGCCAGCAGCCCTACAGGGGCCCATCAGCCCCAGCATTTT
CDR3aa: CASSPTGAHQPQHF

d_gene: NA
j_gene: TRBJ2-7
v_gene: TRBV6-6
abundance: NA
CDR3nt: TGTGCCAGCAGTTACGGATCTATAGGGAGGGAGCAGTACTTC
CDR3aa: CASSYGSIGREQYF

d_gene: NA
j_gene: TRBJ2-2
v_gene: TRBV11-2
abundance: many
CDR3nt: TGTGCCAGCAGCTTTTCCGAAGTCTTTATGAACACCGGGGAGCTGTTTTTT
CDR3aa: CASSFSEVFMNTGELFF

d_gene: NA
j_gene: TRBJ2-7
v_gene: TRBV27
abundance: many
CDR3nt: TGTGCCAGCAGTTTAACTCTCCGTTCCTACGAGCAGTACTTC
CDR3aa: CASSLTLRSYEQYF

d_gene: TRBD1
j_gene: TRBJ2-7
v_gene: TRBV7-2
abundance: many
CDR3nt: TGTGCCAGCAGCTTAGCAGGGGGCAAGGACGAGCAGTACTTC
CDR3aa: CASSLAGGKDEQYF

d_gene: NA
j_gene: TRBJ1-1
v_gene: TRBV11-3
abundance: many
CDR3nt: TGTGCCAGCAGATTCGCCGGGACGGCGATGAACACTGAAGCTTTCTTT
CDR3aa: CASRFAGTAMNTEAFF

d_gene: TRBD2
j_gene: TRBJ2-7
v_gene: TRBV20-1
abundance: many
CDR3nt: TGCAGTGCTAGAGATCGGCTAGCGGGACCCTACGAGCAGTACTTC
CDR3aa: CSARDRLAGPYEQYF

d_gene: TRBD2
j_gene: TRBJ2-7
v_gene: TRBV20-1
abundance: NA
CDR3nt: TGCAGTGCTAGAGGTTCTAGCGGGAGGGCCAACTACGAGCAGTACTTC
CDR3aa: CSARGSSGRANYEQYF